A selection of T cell receptor beta chains follows, all from one sample in a study of read filtering for tumor transcriptome and immune sequencing. Via MiXCR, TCRdb re-called the reads, giving one row per CDR3 protein. This table has some 130,000 distinct CDR3 sequences, under 15% appearing once. The sample consisted of a population of CD138-negative cells sorted from bone marrow. Receptor source: a donor over 35 with multiple myeloma. CDR3s include the opening cysteine and the closing phenylalanine or tryptophan. The D gene is left open where the match is weak. Size is omitted from some rows. Given values are once, few, many or a class for expanded clones.

D,size,J,V,DNA,CDR3
-,many,TRBJ1-1,TRBV29-1,TGCAGCGTTGAAGACCTAACCGGGGGGACCACTGAAGCTTTCTTT,CSVEDLTGGTTEAFF
-,many,TRBJ2-5,TRBV7-9,TGTGCCAGCAGCTTACGAGGGACGGAAGTGGAGACCCAGTACTTC,CASSLRGTEVETQYF
TRBD2,many,TRBJ2-1,TRBV30,TGTGCCTGGCGACTAGCGGGAGGTCCCAATGAGCAGTTCTTC,CAWRLAGGPNEQFF
TRBD1,many,TRBJ2-5,TRBV7-9,TGTGCCAGCAGCCCCTACGGACAGGGAGGGACCCAGTACTTC,CASSPYGQGGTQYF
-,-,TRBJ2-1,TRBV24-1,TGTGCCACCAGACCCTCTGGCTCCTACAATGAGCAGTTCTTC,CATRPSGSYNEQFF
TRBD1,many,TRBJ2-1,TRBV11-2,TGTGCCAGCAGCTCCCCGGGACAGTCATACAATGAGCAGTTCTTC,CASSSPGQSYNEQFF
-,many,TRBJ2-1,TRBV6-6,TGTGCCAGCAGTGGGGACTACAATGAGCAGTTCTTC,CASSGDYNEQFF
-,many,TRBJ2-1,TRBV20-1,TGCAGTGCTCCAGGACAGCTAAAGGGATACAATGAGCAGTTCTTC,CSAPGQLKGYNEQFF
-,many,TRBJ2-7,TRBV6-5,TGTGCCAGCAGTTACTCGGGCCATGCCTCCTACGAGCAGTACTTC,CASSYSGHASYEQYF
-,-,TRBJ1-1,TRBV7-3,TGTGCCAGCAGCTTAACGGGAAAAGGGAGCACTGAAGCTTTCTTT,CASSLTGKGSTEAFF
-,many,TRBJ1-1,TRBV20-1,TGCAGTGCTAGCCCAGGAAACACTGAAGCTTTCTTT,CSASPGNTEAFF
-,many,TRBJ1-6,TRBV30,TGTGCCTGGAGGGGGGCCAGGGTATCACCCCTCCACTTT,CAWRGARVSPLHF
TRBD1,many,TRBJ1-2,TRBV29-1,TGCAGCGTTGATTCAGGGGGCGCCTATGGCTACACCTTC,CSVDSGGAYGYTF
TRBD1,many,TRBJ1-1,TRBV29-1,TGCAGCTCACGGGGACAGGGGAGAACTGAAGCTTTCTTT,CSSRGQGRTEAFF
TRBD2,many,TRBJ2-1,TRBV9,TGTGCCAGCAATGAAGCGGGAGTTTTCAATGAGCAGTTCTTC,CASNEAGVFNEQFF
TRBD1,many,TRBJ1-1,TRBV5-1,TGCGCCAGCAGCGCCAGGACAGGGGCAGGCACTGAAGCTTTCTTT,CASSARTGAGTEAFF
TRBD2,few,TRBJ2-5,TRBV7-9,TGTGCCAGCAGCTCCGGGACTAGCGGGAGTTTAGGACAAGAGACCCAGTACTTC,CASSSGTSGSLGQETQYF
-,many,TRBJ1-1,TRBV19,TGTGCCAGTAGTACAACCCATAACACTGAAGCTTTCTTT,CASSTTHNTEAFF
-,many,TRBJ2-5,TRBV6-5,TGTGCCAGCACTATACCAGACGGGGGAGCAGGAGAGACCCAGTACTTC,CASTIPDGGAGETQYF
TRBD2,many,TRBJ2-7,TRBV7-9,TGTGCCAGCAGCTTAAGCGGGACTTGGGACGAGCAGTACTTC,CASSLSGTWDEQYF
TRBD1,many,TRBJ2-5,TRBV6-6,TGTGCCACCCGGCTTAAGACAGGGTCGGAGCAAGAGACCCAGTACTTC,CATRLKTGSEQETQYF
TRBD1,many,TRBJ2-3,TRBV7-2,TGTGCCAGCAGCTTAGTTTTAGGGGGCGCGACAGATACGCAGTATTTT,CASSLVLGGATDTQYF
TRBD1,many,TRBJ2-3,TRBV5-5,TGTGCCAGCAGCTTGGAGACAGGGGTTTCCACAGATACGCAGTATTTT,CASSLETGVSTDTQYF
TRBD2,many,TRBJ2-2,TRBV4-1,TGCGCCAGCAGCCGCCAGCAGGGACTAGCGGGAGAGACCGGGGAGCTGTTTTTT,CASSRQQGLAGETGELFF
-,many,TRBJ2-5,TRBV7-9,TGTGCCAGCAGCCCGGGAGTTGGTCAAGAGACCCAGTACTTC,CASSPGVGQETQYF
-,many,TRBJ1-2,TRBV2,TGTGCCAGCAGTGAAAATAGGAGATATGGCTACACCTTC,CASSENRRYGYTF
TRBD2,many,TRBJ2-5,TRBV4-1,TGCGCCAGCAGCCAGTCTAGCGGGAAAGAGACCCAGTACTTC,CASSQSSGKETQYF
-,many,TRBJ2-4,TRBV6-5,TGTGCCAGCCGAGCCCGGCCGGGGACGGGGCGTTTAAAAAACATTCAGTACTTC,CASRARPGTGRLKNIQYF
TRBD2,many,TRBJ2-1,TRBV3-1,TGTGCCAGCAGCCAAGTCACTAGCGGCAATGAGCAGTTCTTC,CASSQVTSGNEQFF
TRBD1,-,TRBJ2-1,TRBV7-9,TGTGCCAGCAGCTTAAGGGACAGGGCCAATGAGCAGTTCTTC,CASSLRDRANEQFF
TRBD2,once,TRBJ2-1,TRBV11-2,TGTGCCAGCAGCTCCCTAGCGGGAGAGAGCTCCTACAATGAGCAGTTCTTC,CASSSLAGESSYNEQFF
-,many,TRBJ1-5,TRBV24-1,TGTGCCACCAGTGATTTTCGGGGTCAGCCCCAGCATTTT,CATSDFRGQPQHF
TRBD2,many,TRBJ2-1,TRBV3-1,TGTGCCAGCAGCCAAGTGGGGCTAGCGGGCGCAAACAATGAGCAGTTCTTC,CASSQVGLAGANNEQFF
-,many,TRBJ2-2,TRBV10-1,TGCGCCAGCAGTGAAGGGTCGGGACTGAACACCGGGGAGCTGTTTTTT,CASSEGSGLNTGELFF
-,many,TRBJ2-3,TRBV6-2/TRBV6-3,TGTGCCAGCAGCTCGACCGTTACTAGCACAGATACGCAGTATTTT,CASSSTVTSTDTQYF
-,many,TRBJ2-1,TRBV18,TGTGCCAGCTCACCTCCGGAGGGATTAGTGAATGAGCAGTTCTTC,CASSPPEGLVNEQFF
-,-,TRBJ2-7,TRBV11-3,TGTGCCAGCAGCACTATCCTGGGGAGTAGGCAGTACTTC,CASSTILGSRQYF
-,many,TRBJ1-5,TRBV25-1,TGTGCCAGCAGTTCTTTGGGGACGCCCATACCCTATAGCAATCAGCCCCAGCATTTT,CASSSLGTPIPYSNQPQHF
-,many,TRBJ2-5,TRBV29-1,TGCAGCGTCCGTTACTTCACGAGGGAGCAAGAGACCCAGTACTTC,CSVRYFTREQETQYF
TRBD2,few,TRBJ2-3,TRBV4-3,TGCGCCAGCAGCCAAGCTAGCGGGAGGGCCCTCTACACAGATACGCAGTATTTT,CASSQASGRALYTDTQYF
-,-,TRBJ2-1,TRBV7-3,TGTGCCAGCAGTTTAAGGGGTCCCACAGGGGGGGTATACAATGAGCAGTTCTTC,CASSLRGPTGGVYNEQFF
-,many,TRBJ2-5,TRBV28,TGTGCCAGCAGTTTATCCAGAGCCCTAAGGATGGAGGCCCAGTACTTC,CASSLSRALRMEAQYF
-,many,TRBJ2-3,TRBV7-9,TGTGCCAGCAGCCCTAAGGATACGCAGTATTTT,CASSPKDTQYF
-,many,TRBJ2-5,TRBV4-1,TGCGCCAGCAGCCAAGGGGTGCGCCCCATGATGGAGACCCAGTACTTC,CASSQGVRPMMETQYF
TRBD2,many,TRBJ2-1,TRBV19,TGTGCCAGTAGTATACTAGGAGCGGGAGGCTTCAATGAGCAGTTCTTC,CASSILGAGGFNEQFF
-,few,TRBJ2-5,TRBV19,TGTGCCAGTAGTATGGGTCTAGCGCCCCTCCAAGAGACCCAGTACTTC,CASSMGLAPLQETQYF
-,many,TRBJ2-7,TRBV4-3,TGCGCCAGCAGCCAAGGACTTCTCTACGAGCAGTACTTC,CASSQGLLYEQYF
TRBD2,many,TRBJ2-1,TRBV19,TGTGCCAGTAGTACAACTAGCGGAGGCCCCAATGAGCAGTTCTTC,CASSTTSGGPNEQFF